This is a list of T cell receptor beta chains from one sample in a study of blood T cell repertoires in COVID-19. Profiling relied on immunoSEQ multiplex PCR, and the TCRdb table lists in-frame clones only, not all of them. The sample has fewer than 500,000 clones, more than 75% seen once. Sequenced material: PBMCs or T cells enriched from blood (not recorded which). The origin of the receptors is a man aged 30-40 years who had recovered from COVID-19. Each CDR3 is given with its conserved first and last residue. A D gene is named only where the DNA matches it firmly. Some rows have no size entry. The others give once, few or many, or a class for an expanded clone.

V	D	J	size	CDR3	DNA
TRBV7-3	TRBD1	TRBJ1-1	NA	CASSLNPRQGVTEAFF	TGTGCCAGCAGCTTAAACCCGAGACAGGGAGTCACTGAAGCTTTCTTT
TRBV5-1	TRBD1	TRBJ1-2	few	CASSLRDRGDGYTF	TGCGCCAGCAGCTTGCGGGACAGGGGTGATGGCTACACCTTC
TRBV24-1	NA	TRBJ1-5	NA	CATSTQTGLLQGRQPQHF	TGTGCCACCAGCACACAGACTGGGCTTCTGCAGGGGCGTCAGCCCCAGCATTTT
TRBV9	NA	TRBJ2-3	NA	CASSVDPVAGSTDTQYF	TGTGCCAGCAGCGTAGATCCCGTGGCAGGAAGCACAGATACGCAGTATTTT
TRBV4-1	NA	TRBJ1-5	NA	CASSQDQSGHQPQHF	TGCGCCAGCAGCCAAGACCAGAGCGGGCATCAGCCCCAGCATTTT
TRBV12-3/TRBV12-4	NA	TRBJ1-1	NA	CASKQLGGTEAFF	TGTGCCAGCAAACAGTTGGGGGGGACTGAAGCTTTCTTT
TRBV30	TRBD1	TRBJ1-5	once	CAWAGTGNQPQHF	TGTGCCTGGGCCGGGACAGGCAATCAGCCCCAGCATTTT
TRBV7-2	NA	TRBJ1-2	once	CASSLIMRLWDGYTF	TGTGCCAGCAGCTTAATTATGCGACTGTGGGATGGCTACACCTTC
TRBV4-1	TRBD1	TRBJ1-6	few	CASSQIGQGGSPLHF	TGCGCCAGCAGCCAAATTGGACAGGGAGGTTCACCCCTCCACTTT
TRBV5-1	NA	TRBJ1-5	NA	CASSRFGGQPQHF	TGCGCCAGCAGCCGGTTCGGGGGACAGCCCCAGCATTTT
TRBV2	TRBD1	TRBJ2-7	NA	CASSTKGTGEEYF	TGTGCCAGCAGCACCAAAGGGACAGGGGAAGAGTACTTC
TRBV6-5	NA	TRBJ2-7	NA	CASSYRGRSYEQYF	TGTGCCAGCAGTTATAGGGGCAGATCCTACGAGCAGTACTTC
TRBV5-1	NA	TRBJ1-1	NA	CASSLASLSTEAFF	TGCGCCAGCAGCTTGGCCTCCCTGTCGACTGAAGCTTTCTTT
TRBV2	NA	TRBJ1-5	NA	CASSRDSSDQPQHF	TGTGCCAGCAGCCGGGACTCCAGCGATCAGCCCCAGCATTTT
TRBV6-6	TRBD1	TRBJ2-6	NA	CASNDRGSGANVLTF	TGTGCCAGCAATGACAGGGGCTCTGGGGCCAACGTCCTGACTTTC
TRBV7-6	NA	TRBJ1-2	once	CASSPDGGVYGYTF	TGTGCCAGCAGCCCCGACGGCGGGGTTTATGGCTACACCTTC
TRBV6-5	TRBD1	TRBJ1-2	NA	CASRTGGETYGYTF	TGTGCCAGCAGGACAGGGGGCGAAACCTATGGCTACACCTTC
TRBV21-1	NA	TRBJ1-6	NA	CARNRDRLPSYNSPLHF	TGTGCCAGGAACCGGGACAGGTTACCCTCCTATAATTCACCCCTCCACTTT
TRBV9	TRBD1	TRBJ1-1	NA	CASSYTAGGTEAFF	TGTGCCAGCAGTTACACTGCAGGGGGCACTGAAGCTTTCTTT
TRBV7-6	TRBD2	TRBJ2-1	NA	CASSLRSGGGLYNEQFF	TGTGCCAGCAGCTTAAGGTCTGGCGGGGGGCTCTACAATGAGCAGTTCTTC
TRBV10-3	NA	TRBJ1-5	once	CAISEGSNQPQHF	TGTGCCATCAGTGAGGGCAGCAATCAGCCCCAGCATTTT
TRBV5-1	NA	TRBJ1-5	NA	CASRAGAYQPQHF	TGCGCCAGCCGGGCGGGGGCTTACCAGCCCCAGCATTTT
TRBV20-1	NA	TRBJ1-2	NA	CSALQGVYTF	TGCAGTGCTTTACAGGGAGTTTACACCTTC
TRBV19	NA	TRBJ2-1	NA	CASSILDSNNEQFF	TGTGCCAGTAGTATCCTGGACAGCAACAATGAGCAGTTCTTC
TRBV4-1	TRBD1	TRBJ1-1	few	CASSQITGDLSTEAFF	TGCGCCAGCAGCCAAATAACAGGGGATTTATCGACTGAAGCTTTCTTT
TRBV7-9	NA	TRBJ1-5	NA	CASSSAGSQPQHF	TGTGCCAGCAGTTCCGCCGGTAGTCAGCCCCAGCATTTT
TRBV4-1	TRBD2	TRBJ2-2	NA	CASSMKAGDSTGELFF	TGCGCCAGCAGCATGAAAGCGGGGGACTCGACCGGGGAGCTGTTTTTT
TRBV10-3	NA	TRBJ2-7	NA	CAISEGGHYEQYF	TGTGCCATCAGTGAGGGTGGACATTACGAGCAGTACTTC
TRBV11-2	NA	TRBJ2-7	NA	CASSLEVTSGQYF	TGTGCCAGCAGCTTAGAGGTGACTTCGGGGCAGTACTTC
TRBV2	NA	TRBJ1-2	few	CASSDVGGADYGYTF	TGTGCCAGCAGTGACGTTGGAGGGGCGGACTATGGCTACACCTTC
TRBV5-5	TRBD1	TRBJ1-2	NA	CASSTTGDYGYTF	TGTGCCAGCAGCACGACAGGGGACTATGGCTACACCTTC
TRBV2	NA	TRBJ1-5	NA	CASSEASRGYGNQPQHF	TGTGCCAGCAGTGAAGCGTCCAGGGGATACGGCAATCAGCCCCAGCATTTT
TRBV19	NA	TRBJ1-4	NA	CASSISPEKLFF	TGTGCCAGTAGTATTAGTCCCGAAAAACTGTTTTTT
TRBV9	NA	TRBJ2-1	NA	CASSVGGGDDEQFF	TGTGCCAGCAGCGTAGGTGGAGGGGACGATGAGCAGTTCTTC
TRBV18	TRBD1	TRBJ1-3	NA	CASSPPGQGANTIYF	TGTGCCAGCTCACCACCGGGACAGGGGGCTAACACCATATATTTT
TRBV5-1	TRBD1	TRBJ1-3	NA	CASSLTEGTVGNTIYF	TGCGCCAGCAGCTTGACTGAGGGGACAGTTGGAAACACCATATATTTT
TRBV5-1	TRBD2	TRBJ2-6	NA	CASAEGTTGANVLTF	TGCGCCAGCGCGGAGGGGACTACTGGGGCCAACGTCCTGACTTTC